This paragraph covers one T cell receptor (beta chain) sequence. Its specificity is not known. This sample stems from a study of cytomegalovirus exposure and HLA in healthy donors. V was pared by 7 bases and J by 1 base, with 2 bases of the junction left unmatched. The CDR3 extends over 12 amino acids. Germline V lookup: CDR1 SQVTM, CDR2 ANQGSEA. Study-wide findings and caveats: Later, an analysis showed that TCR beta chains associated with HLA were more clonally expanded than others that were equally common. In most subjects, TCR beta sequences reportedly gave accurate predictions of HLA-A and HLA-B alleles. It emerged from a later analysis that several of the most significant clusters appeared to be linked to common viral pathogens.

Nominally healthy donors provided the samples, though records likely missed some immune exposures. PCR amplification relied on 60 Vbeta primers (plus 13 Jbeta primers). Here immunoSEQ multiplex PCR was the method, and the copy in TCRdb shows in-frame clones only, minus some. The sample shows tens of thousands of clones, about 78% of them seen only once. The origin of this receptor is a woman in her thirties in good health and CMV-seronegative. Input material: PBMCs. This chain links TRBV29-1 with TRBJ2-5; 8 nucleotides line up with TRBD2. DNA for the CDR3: TGCAGCGGCGGGGGGCTCCAAGAGACCCAGTACTTC. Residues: CSGGGLQETQYF.